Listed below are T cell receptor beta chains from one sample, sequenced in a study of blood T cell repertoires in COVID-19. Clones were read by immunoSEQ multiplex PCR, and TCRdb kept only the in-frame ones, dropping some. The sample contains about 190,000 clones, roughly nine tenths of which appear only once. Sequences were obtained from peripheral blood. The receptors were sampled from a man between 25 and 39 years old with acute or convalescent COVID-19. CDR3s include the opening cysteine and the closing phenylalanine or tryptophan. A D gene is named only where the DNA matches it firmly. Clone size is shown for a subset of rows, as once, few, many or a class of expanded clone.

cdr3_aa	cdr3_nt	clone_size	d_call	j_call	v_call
CASSLGRGGNYGYTF	TGTGCCAGCAGCTTGGGACGGGGGGGAAACTATGGCTACACCTTC	once	-	TRBJ1-2	TRBV5-8
CSASWGRGETQYF	TGCAGTGCTAGTTGGGGGCGCGGAGAGACCCAGTACTTC	-	-	TRBJ2-5	TRBV20-1
CASSDNYEQYF	TGTGCCAGCAGTGATAACTACGAGCAGTACTTC	-	-	TRBJ2-7	TRBV6-1
CASSPGPRGQETQYF	TGCGCCAGCAGCCCCGGCCCCCGCGGCCAAGAGACCCAGTACTTC	-	-	TRBJ2-5	TRBV5-1
CASSAGTGSEAFF	TGCGCCAGCAGTGCCGGGACAGGGTCTGAAGCTTTCTTT	-	TRBD1	TRBJ1-1	TRBV10-1
CASRPQGGEQYF	TGTGCCAGCAGGCCTCAGGGAGGCGAGCAGTACTTC	-	-	TRBJ2-7	TRBV7-8
CASSSGQGHQPQHF	TGTGCCAGCAGCTCCGGACAGGGCCATCAGCCCCAGCATTTT	once	TRBD1	TRBJ1-5	TRBV7-8
CASSPGRSYEQYF	TGTGCCAGCAGCCCCGGGAGATCCTACGAGCAGTACTTC	-	-	TRBJ2-7	TRBV6-1
CASSPTGNTGELFF	TGTGCCAGCAGTCCCACTGGTAACACCGGGGAGCTGTTTTTT	once	-	TRBJ2-2	TRBV28
CASSYRGLADAYEQYF	TGTGCCAGCAGTTACCGGGGACTAGCGGATGCCTACGAGCAGTACTTC	-	TRBD2	TRBJ2-7	TRBV6-5
CASRAGTKKLFF	TGTGCCAGCAGAGCAGGAACCAAAAAACTGTTTTTT	-	-	TRBJ1-4	TRBV28
CASSVAGGWGIETQYF	TGTGCCAGCAGCGTAGCTGGAGGGTGGGGAATAGAGACCCAGTACTTC	-	-	TRBJ2-5	TRBV9
CASSLEGRGEKLFF	TGCGCCAGCAGCTTGGAGGGGAGGGGTGAAAAACTGTTTTTT	-	-	TRBJ1-4	TRBV5-1
CASSELRVLNTEAFF	TGCGCCAGCAGTGAGTTGAGGGTGTTGAACACTGAAGCTTTCTTT	-	-	TRBJ1-1	TRBV10-2
CASSPTPSYEQYF	TGTGCCAGCTCACCGACACCATCCTACGAGCAGTACTTC	once	-	TRBJ2-7	TRBV18
CASSSVKNTGELFF	TGTGCCAGTAGTAGTGTAAAAAACACCGGGGAGCTGTTTTTT	-	-	TRBJ2-2	TRBV19
CASSRTGGWTDTQYF	TGTGCCAGCAGCCGAACAGGGGGCTGGACAGATACGCAGTATTTT	once	TRBD1	TRBJ2-3	TRBV7-3
CASSTGAEAFF	TGTGCCAGCAGCACAGGGGCTGAAGCTTTCTTT	-	-	TRBJ1-1	TRBV21-1
CASSRGNQETQYF	TGTGCCAGCAGCCGGGGGAACCAAGAGACCCAGTACTTC	-	-	TRBJ2-5	TRBV5-5
CASSAGDTGGETQYF	TGTGCCAGCAGCGCCGGAGATACGGGGGGAGAGACCCAGTACTTC	-	TRBD2	TRBJ2-5	TRBV9
CASSHTGGPEAFF	TGTGCCAGCAGCCATACAGGGGGCCCTGAAGCTTTCTTT	-	TRBD1	TRBJ1-1	TRBV12-3/TRBV12-4
CASSLGRNYGYTF	TGTGCCAGCAGTTTAGGGAGGAACTATGGCTACACCTTC	-	-	TRBJ1-2	TRBV11-1
CASRSGTISYEQYF	TGTGCCAGCAGATCCGGGACAATCTCCTACGAGCAGTACTTC	-	-	TRBJ2-7	TRBV6-5
CASTRSSYNSPLHF	TGTGCCAGCACTCGGAGCTCCTATAATTCACCCCTCCACTTT	-	-	TRBJ1-6	TRBV6-5
CASSLDRENTGELFF	TGTGCCAGCAGCCTCGACAGGGAGAACACCGGGGAGCTGTTTTTT	-	TRBD1	TRBJ2-2	TRBV5-4
CASSSRAGGEFEQYF	TGTGCCAGCTCATCAAGAGCGGGGGGTGAATTCGAGCAGTACTTC	-	TRBD2	TRBJ2-7	TRBV18
CASSSPFGLAGSEQYF	TGTGCCAGCAGCTCCCCCTTTGGACTAGCGGGAAGCGAGCAGTACTTC	-	TRBD2	TRBJ2-7	TRBV5-5
CASSLGQGGEKLFF	TGTGCCAGCAGCTTAGGACAGGGGGGCGAAAAACTGTTTTTT	-	TRBD1	TRBJ1-4	TRBV7-9
CASSVSTTNEKLFF	TGTGCCAGCAGCGTAAGCACAACTAATGAAAAACTGTTTTTT	once	-	TRBJ1-4	TRBV9
CASSLRSGTSGGGGEQFF	TGCGCCAGCAGCCTCCGTTCCGGGACTAGCGGGGGTGGCGGGGAGCAGTTCTTC	few	TRBD2	TRBJ2-1	TRBV4-1
CASSEVKGAMEKLFF	TGTGCCAGCAGTGAAGTAAAGGGGGCGATGGAAAAACTGTTTTTT	-	TRBD1	TRBJ1-4	TRBV6-1
CASSVGTSGKETQYF	TGTGCCAGCAGCGTAGGGACTAGCGGAAAAGAGACCCAGTACTTC	-	TRBD2	TRBJ2-5	TRBV9
CASSSGGGRNEQFF	TGTGCCAGTTCCAGCGGGGGAGGGAGGAATGAGCAGTTCTTC	-	TRBD2	TRBJ2-1	TRBV19
CASSVASGETDTQYF	TGTGCCAGCAGCGTAGCTTCCGGGGAAACAGATACGCAGTATTTT	-	-	TRBJ2-3	TRBV9
CATSEPSGRLGNEQFF	TGTGCCACCAGTGAGCCTAGCGGGAGGCTTGGCAATGAGCAGTTCTTC	-	TRBD2	TRBJ2-1	TRBV24-1
CASSLTSGVNNEQFF	TGTGCCAGCAGCTTGACTAGCGGGGTAAACAATGAGCAGTTCTTC	once	TRBD2	TRBJ2-1	TRBV11-3
CASTNLMNTIYF	TGTGCCAGCACCAATCTAATGAACACCATATATTTT	-	-	TRBJ1-3	TRBV3-1/TRBV3-2
CASSILLAGSYNEQFF	TGTGCCAGCAGTATCCTGCTAGCGGGCTCCTACAATGAGCAGTTCTTC	once	TRBD2	TRBJ2-1	TRBV28
CASRKRGAEGEAFF	TGTGCCAGCAGGAAGAGAGGCGCAGAGGGAGAAGCTTTCTTT	-	-	TRBJ1-1	TRBV2
CASSPSSHTYEQYF	TGTGCCAGCAGTCCGTCGTCACACACCTACGAGCAGTACTTC	-	-	TRBJ2-7	TRBV28
CASSPPGFFGAEAFF	TGTGCCAGCTCACCACCAGGTTTTTTCGGGGCTGAAGCTTTCTTT	-	-	TRBJ1-1	TRBV18
CASSLMSSGGAANEQFF	TGTGCCAGCAGCTTGATGTCTAGCGGGGGGGCGGCAAATGAGCAGTTCTTC	-	TRBD2	TRBJ2-1	TRBV5-6
CASSLTDPNSPLHF	TGTGCCAGCAGTTTAACAGATCCCAATTCACCCCTCCACTTT	-	-	TRBJ1-6	TRBV28
CASSVGGVGVTEAFF	TGTGCCAGCAGTGTGGGTGGGGTCGGGGTCACTGAAGCTTTCTTT	once	-	TRBJ1-1	TRBV25-1
CASKGPGMSLHF	TGTGCCAGCAAGGGGCCCGGAATGTCCCTCCACTTT	-	-	TRBJ1-6	TRBV2
CASSLERLASSYEQYF	TGTGCCAGCAGCTTAGAACGGCTAGCGAGCTCCTACGAGCAGTACTTC	-	-	TRBJ2-7	TRBV7-9
CASSLLPGWSNQPQHF	TGTGCCAGCAGTTTATTACCGGGTTGGAGCAATCAGCCCCAGCATTTT	-	-	TRBJ1-5	TRBV28
CASRPSVMRAGEQYF	TGTGCCAGCAGACCCTCGGTTATGCGGGCGGGCGAGCAGTACTTC	-	-	TRBJ2-7	TRBV6-5
CASSSDRGAYEQYF	TGTGCCAGCAGCTCCGACAGGGGAGCCTACGAGCAGTACTTC	-	TRBD1	TRBJ2-7	TRBV5-4
CASSLKGARTEAFF	TGTGCCAGTAGTCTAAAGGGGGCGCGAACTGAAGCTTTCTTT	once	TRBD1	TRBJ1-1	TRBV19